Shown below are 32 T cell receptor beta chains from a single sample sequenced in a study of control samples from healthy donors and cancer patients. The table came from immunoSEQ multiplex PCR; TCRdb's copy has only in-frame clones and leaves some out. This sample yields about 150,000 clones, of which 90% to 95% are seen a single time; around 6.2% belongs to the top ten. Sequenced material: blood. The receptor source for this set is a man aged 35-49 years in good health.

This chain joins TRBV9 and TRBJ2-3; D remains ambiguous. This CDR3 is 15 amino acids long. The V gene lost 0 bases and the J gene lost 0 bases, with 8 bases spanning the gap. In germline, CDR1 is SGDLS, CDR2 YYNGEE. CDR3 amino acids: CASSVGQDSTDTQYF. Here the CDR3 DNA reads TGTGCCAGCAGCGTAGGGCAGGACAGCACAGATACGCAGTATTTT. The whole variable domain, remainder taken from reference TRBV9 and TRBJ2-3, is DSGVTQTPKHLITATGQRVTLRCSPRSGDLSVYWYQQSLDQGLQFLIQYYNGEERAKGNILERFSAQQFPDLHSELNLSSLELGDSALYFCASSVGQDSTDTQYFGPGTRLTVL.

J is TRBJ2-1 and V is TRBV5-1; D remains ambiguous. V was cut by 0 bases and J by 10 bases, with 8 bases left in between. CDR3 length: 12 amino acids. Germline CDR1 is SGHRS and CDR2 is YFSETQ. CDR3 protein: CASSLEWGEQFF. The DNA for the CDR3 is TGCGCCAGCAGCTTGGAATGGGGAGAGCAGTTCTTC.

The rearrangement links TRBV28 to TRBJ1-3; 10 bases agree with TRBD1. The germline CDR1 and CDR2 sequences are MDHEN and SYDVKM. This CDR3 is 15 amino acids long. J gave up 2 bases and V 5 bases, and 3 bases lay outside the gene matches. Here the CDR3 DNA reads TGTGCCAGCAGTCCAGGGACAGGGGCTGGAAACACCATATATTTT. Translating it yields CASSPGTGAGNTIYF.

The chain has TRBV6-5 and TRBJ2-7, with 8 bases fitting TRBD1. V shed 5 bases and J 3 bases; nucleotides not matched to a gene: 3. The CDR3 is 13 amino acids. Looked up from germline, CDR1 is MNHEY and CDR2 is SVGAGI. This CDR3 is CASSRTGNYEQYF. The CDR3 nucleotides are TGTGCCAGCAGTAGGACAGGGAACTACGAGCAGTACTTC.

The rearrangement links TRBV7-3 to TRBJ2-3; D might be TRBD2 (6 bases). The CDR3 has 15 residues. V shed 2 bases and J shed 2 bases, with 11 bases lying between them. CDR1 SGHTA and CDR2 FQGTGA come from the germline V gene. DNA of the CDR3: TGTGCCAGCAGCTTATATGGGGGGTACACAGATACGCAGTATTTT. Translated: CASSLYGGYTDTQYF. Full variable domain (outside the CDR3, taken from reference TRBV7-3 and TRBJ2-3): GAGVSQTPSNKVTEKGKYVELRCDPISGHTALYWYRQSLGQGPEFLIYFQGTGAADDSGLPNDRFFAVRPEGSVSTLKIQRTERGDSAVYLCASSLYGGYTDTQYFGPGTRLTVL.

The J gene is TRBJ1-4, the V gene TRBV28; tentative D call: TRBD1 (5 bases). Per germline, CDR1 MDHEN and CDR2 SYDVKM. This CDR3 spans 13 amino acids. Trimming left V 4 bases short and J 4 bases short, with 7 bases between. The CDR3 coding sequence is TGTGCCAGCAGTTCGGGACTTAATGAAAAACTGTTTTTT. It codes for CASSSGLNEKLFF.

Only one count was recorded for this clone. This sequence joins TRBV28 and TRBJ1-2, with D perhaps TRBD1 (6 bases). Trimming pared 2 bases from V and 4 bases from J, leaving 8 bases between. Germline V CDR1 and CDR2: MDHEN, SYDVKM. The CDR3 loop spans 13 amino acids. For the CDR3, the DNA is TGTGCCAGCAGTTTAGACAGGTCCTATGGCTACACCTTC. Translation: CASSLDRSYGYTF.

The chain is built from TRBV28 and TRBJ2-7, with 7 bases matching TRBD1. This CDR3 contains 13 residues. From germline, CDR1 is MDHEN and CDR2 SYDVKM. Unmatched junction bases numbered 7, after V lost 6 bases and J lost 5 bases. CDR3 sequence: CASRDRNSHEQYF. The CDR3 region has the DNA TGTGCCAGCAGGGACAGGAATAGCCACGAGCAGTACTTC.

The chain joins TRBV6-6 to TRBJ2-2; 8 nucleotides align to TRBD1. CDR3 length: 16 residues. In germline, CDR1 is MNHNY, CDR2 SVGAGI (reference sequence). V was clipped by 6 bases and J by 4 bases; unmatched bases: 10. The CDR3 DNA sequence: TGTGCCAGCAGGTCTCCGGGGACAGGTCCCACCGGGGAGCTGTTTTTT. Its protein is CASRSPGTGPTGELFF.

The V call is TRBV29-1, the J call TRBJ1-1; D is uncertain. Trimming shortened V by 0 bases and J by 5 bases, and 10 bases separated the two germline ends. Germline CDR1 and CDR2: SQVTM and ANQGSEA. The CDR3 contains 13 residues. CDR3 in amino acids: CSVEDRGRTEAFF. CDR3 coding DNA: TGCAGCGTTGAAGATCGGGGTCGGACTGAAGCTTTCTTT.

The chain employs TRBV12-3 or TRBV12-4 and TRBJ1-5; 8 bases align to TRBD1. The CDR3 has 13 residues. The junction had 7 bases not matched to a gene; V was cut back by 8 bases and J by 7 bases. The CDR3 reads CASGTGVGQPQHF. In DNA form, the CDR3 reads TGTGCCAGCGGGACAGGCGTAGGGCAGCCCCAGCATTTT.

This rearrangement joins TRBV2 to TRBJ1-4, with D possibly matching TRBD1 (6 bases). The CDR3 covers 14 residues. Per the germline V gene, CDR1 is SNHLY and CDR2 is FYNNEI. Trimming took 8 bases from V and 8 from J, leaving 18 bases between them. The CDR3: CASGRYRESEKLFF. The CDR3 DNA reads as TGTGCCAGCGGGAGGTACAGGGAATCCGAAAAACTGTTTTTT.

The chain joins TRBV5-5 to TRBJ1-2; D unresolved. The CDR3 extends over 13 amino acids. CDR1 is SGHKS and CDR2 is YYEKEE in the germline V gene (reference sequence). V was trimmed by 2 bases and J by 2 bases, leaving 7 bases between them. CDR3 protein: CASSLAQNYGYTF. CDR3 in DNA: TGTGCCAGCAGCTTAGCACAGAACTATGGCTACACCTTC.

This chain connects TRBV4-1 to TRBJ1-1; D uncertain. V was shortened by 4 bases and J by 4 bases, with 13 bases between the two germline ends. Germline CDR1 reads MGHRA; CDR2 reads YSYEKL. CDR3 length equals 14 residues. The CDR3 here is CASSPSRRGTEAFF. The DNA for the CDR3 is TGCGCCAGCAGCCCCTCGAGGCGCGGCACTGAAGCTTTCTTT.

The V call is TRBV7-6, the J call TRBJ2-5; no clear D gene. The V and J ends lost 3 bases and 0 bases respectively, with 8 bases between them. The CDR3 contains 14 residues. The V gene's germline CDR1 is SGHVS and CDR2 FNYEAQ. CDR3 nucleotides: TGTGCCAGCAGCTTGCTAGGGTACCAAGAGACCCAGTACTTC. It specifies CASSLLGYQETQYF.

The chain joins TRBV6-1 to TRBJ2-7; 7 bases agree with TRBD1. This CDR3 comprises 16 residues. In germline, CDR1 is MNHNS, CDR2 SASEGT. Trimming took 4 bases from V and 6 from J; bases not matched to a gene: 15. The CDR3 DNA reads TGTGCCAGCAGTGGAGAACAGGGGCCCCAATTGGTCGAGCAGTACTTC. Translating gives CASSGEQGPQLVEQYF.

The chain couples TRBV4-3 to TRBJ1-4; TRBD1 matches at 10 bases. This CDR3 has 16 residues. Germline V gene data show CDR1 as LGHNA and CDR2 as YSLEER. After removal of 3 bases from V and 9 bases from J, the junction contained 10 bases not matched to a gene. The CDR3 protein is CASSQSLGTGAQKLFF. CDR3 bases: TGCGCCAGCAGCCAGTCCTTGGGGACAGGGGCACAAAAACTGTTTTTT.

The V call is TRBV27, the J call TRBJ2-1; TRBD2 agrees at 8 bases. There are 15 residues in the CDR3. The V gene end was trimmed by 7 bases and the J gene end by 9 bases; junction bases not matched to a gene: 14. Germline loops: CDR1 MNHEY, CDR2 SMNVEV (reference sequence). The CDR3 sequence is CASTWTARGGSEQFF. CDR3 DNA sequence: TGTGCCAGCACTTGGACCGCTCGGGGGGGCAGTGAGCAGTTCTTC.

A single count supports this clone. This chain joins TRBV12-3 or TRBV12-4 and TRBJ1-2; weak D call: TRBD1 (5 bases). The V and J ends lost 3 bases and 8 bases respectively, with 13 bases between them. The length of the CDR3 is 13 residues. The CDR3 here is CASSFAVRGGYTF. The CDR3 region has the DNA TGTGCCAGCAGTTTCGCCGTTCGGGGCGGCTACACCTTC.

V usage is TRBV18 and J usage is TRBJ2-1, with TRBD2 matching 10 bases. This CDR3 has 14 residues. With 8 bases clipped from V and 10 bases from J, the junction kept 11 bases outside the gene matches. Germline assignment: CDR1 KGHSH and CDR2 LQKENI. DNA of the CDR3: TGTGCCAGCGCTCTAGCGGGGGCCCTCCTGGAGCAGTTCTTC. Its translation is CASALAGALLEQFF.

This chain links TRBV6-5 with TRBJ1-2; unclear D gene. CDR1 MNHEY and CDR2 SVGAGI come from the germline V gene. The CDR3 is made up of 16 amino acids. Trimming took 2 bases from V and 4 from J, leaving 17 bases between them. The CDR3 bases are TGTGCCAGCAGTTACACCTCGGCCTCAGGTAGCTATGGCTACACCTTC. This translates into CASSYTSASGSYGYTF.

This chain connects TRBV5-5 to TRBJ1-1; the D is unclear. The CDR3 spans 14 residues. Germline CDR1 SGHKS, CDR2 YYEKEE (reference sequence). V lost 4 bases to trimming and J lost 6 bases, with 16 bases between them. CDR3 sequence (DNA): TGTGCCAGCAGCCCTCAATATTTACTGGCTGAAGCTTTCTTT. Translated: CASSPQYLLAEAFF.

This chain uses TRBV5-1 with TRBJ1-4; 9 bases match TRBD1. CDR3 length equals 15 residues. Germline V gene lookup returns CDR1 SGHRS and CDR2 YFSETQ. V shed 0 bases, J shed 5 bases, and the junction held 2 bases outside the gene matches. The CDR3 loop is CASSLVGTGNEKLFF. The CDR3 DNA follows: TGCGCCAGCAGCTTGGTGGGGACAGGGAATGAAAAACTGTTTTTT.

This chain connects TRBV6-1 to TRBJ1-4, with TRBD1 identical over 7 bases. The trim removed 3 bases at V and 4 bases at J, leaving 2 bases unmatched. The CDR3 is made up of 14 amino acids. Germline values: CDR1 MNHNS, CDR2 SASEGT. DNA for the CDR3: TGTGCCAGCAGTGAGGGACAGTATAATGAAAAACTGTTTTTT. This encodes CASSEGQYNEKLFF.

The V and J genes are TRBV28 and TRBJ1-2; D uncertain. Germline-derived CDR1 and CDR2 are MDHEN and SYDVKM. Trimming stripped 2 bases from V and 7 bases from J, with 20 bases between. The CDR3 covers 16 residues. CDR3 coding DNA: TGTGCCAGCAGTTTAACAGCTTTAAGCCGGGTCTCTGGCTACACCTTC. It translates to CASSLTALSRVSGYTF.

This chain joins TRBV29-1 and TRBJ2-3; the D is unclear. V shed 7 bases and J shed 2 bases, with 19 bases lying between them. Per the germline V gene, CDR1 is SQVTM and CDR2 is ANQGSEA. The CDR3 totals 15 residues. The CDR3 DNA reads as TGCAGCGCCTTTGGTAAGGCCACCTCCACAGATACGCAGTATTTT. Protein: CSAFGKATSTDTQYF.

The rearrangement links TRBV19 to TRBJ1-1; TRBD1 matches at 7 bases. The CDR3 contains 16 residues. Germline V CDR1 and CDR2: LNHDA, SQIVND (reference sequence). With V trimmed by 0 bases and J by 7 bases, 11 bases remained unmatched. Written as DNA, the CDR3 is TGTGCCAGTAGTATAGATCCCCCCGGACAGGCGGATGAAGCTTTCTTT. Amino acids: CASSIDPPGQADEAFF.

With respect to this clone: One end of the junction fails to match germline, which may point to a read error. This chain links TRBV4-1 with TRBJ1-2, with D possibly being TRBD1 (5 bases). Looked up from germline, CDR1 is MGHRA and CDR2 is YSYEKL. The CDR3 runs 12 residues. CDR3 in amino acids: CASSQDGDGSTF. The CDR3 nucleotides read TGCGCCAGCAGCCAAGATGGGGACGGCTCCACCTTC.

This sequence joins TRBV19 and TRBJ2-2, with D possibly TRBD2 on 6 matching bases. Trimming shortened V by 3 bases and J by 5 bases, and 10 bases separated the two germline ends. Germline CDR1 is LNHDA and CDR2 is SQIVND (reference sequence). This CDR3 comprises 14 residues. This chain's CDR3 is CASSIFGGTGELFF. The CDR3 DNA sequence: TGTGCCAGTAGTATTTTCGGGGGAACCGGGGAGCTGTTTTTT.

This sequence joins TRBV28 and TRBJ1-4, with 8 bases that match TRBD1. In germline, CDR1 is MDHEN, CDR2 SYDVKM. After removal of 0 bases from V and 14 bases from J, the junction contained 8 bases not matched to a gene. This CDR3 comprises 14 residues. CDR3 coding DNA: TGTGCCAGCAGTTTATGGGGGACAGGTTTTGGGCTGTTTTTT. Translation: CASSLWGTGFGLFF.

V gene TRBV5-4 combines with J gene TRBJ1-2; D uncertain. Per the germline V gene, CDR1 is SGHNT and CDR2 is YYREEE (reference sequence). Between the trimmed V and J ends, which lost 0 bases and 5 bases, there was a span of 14 bases. CDR3 length equals 15 residues. The CDR3 loop is CASSLVSAQGYGYTF. CDR3 bases: TGTGCCAGCAGCTTGGTGTCAGCCCAAGGGTATGGCTACACCTTC.

This chain uses TRBV30 with TRBJ1-3; no firm D call. Germline CDR1 GTSNPN, CDR2 SVGIG (reference sequence). The CDR3 runs 17 residues. Trimming pared 0 bases from V and 0 bases from J, leaving 15 bases between. The CDR3 sequence: CAWSVPVYKSSGNTIYF. The CDR3 DNA reads as TGTGCCTGGAGTGTACCGGTTTACAAGAGCTCTGGAAACACCATATATTTT.